One T cell receptor (beta chain) is described in this entry. This table comes from immunoSEQ multiplex PCR, and its TCRdb copy is limited to in-frame clones, with some not included. The sample shows approximately 76,000 clones, more than 65% of them seen only once. Germline CDR1 and CDR2: SNHLY and FYNNEI. Losses at the gene ends were 7 bases for V and 2 bases for J; bases not matched to a gene: 1. CDR3 length: 12 residues. The source of the sample is a study of control samples from healthy donors and cancer patients. The chain combines TRBV2 with TRBJ1-2; 7 bases fit TRBD1. Sequenced material: PBMCs. The sequence derives from a man in his 60s with head and neck cancer. CDR3 region: CASKTGNYGYTF. The CDR3 DNA sequence: TGTGCCAGCAAGACAGGGAACTATGGCTACACCTTC.